The present T cell receptor (beta chain) was sequenced within a study of blood T cell repertoires in COVID-19 (dated by TCRdb to 2020 to 2022). The study in broad terms: Collaborator samples came from the United States, Italy and Spain and covered acute and convalescent phases of COVID-19. The samples were drawn from two sources: the first 160 participants of the ongoing ImmuneRACE study, and 1,200 or so subjects contributed by 6 global collaborators. Where available, HLA class I and class II types were taken from metadata supplied by the sample provider and were not determined by assay-based typing. Nearly every sample came with metadata listing a de-identified subject ID, COVID-19 status, age in years and sex. The prospective study material was composed of cDNA or gDNA derived from T cells, B-cell-depleted T cells, or PBMCs. The repertoires were made available in a free public database intended to serve as a resource for research on the immune response to SARS-CoV-2. Subjects who had been exposed to COVID-19, were actively infected with it, or had recovered from it provided the deeply sampled blood TCRbeta repertoires that made up the dataset. What the study reported, not specific to this receptor: The quantity of clinical and demographic metadata differed by source and by participant and was supplied without curation.

The immunoSEQ Assay, a bias-controlled multiplex PCR, was used to amplify TCRbeta CDR3 regions from genomic DNA. The study's own analysis went as follows. Nucleated cell counts per sample were estimated from amplification of reference gene primers within the assay. Sequence reads were collapsed and filtered to measure the absolute abundance of every unique TCRbeta CDR3 rearrangement. Productive Simpson clonality was computed per sample as the square root of Simpson's diversity index over productive rearrangements. As stored in TCRdb, this immuneACCESS dataset retains in-frame rearrangements with V and J assigned. A fraction of the clones does not appear; measured against another copy, unresolved V genes explain less than half of the discrepancy, and the remainder lacks a known reason. The DNA gave D and trimming, while V, J and clone size come from that table. The sample table shows some 97,000 clones, and around four fifths are seen once. The ten largest clones add up to roughly a third of the sample.

Whole blood was collected in K2EDTA tubes by collaborating institutions according to the institutions' own protocols. For TCRbeta analysis, collaborators shipped samples as frozen whole blood, isolated PBMCs, or DNA extracted from either of those sample types. The CDR3 has 15 amino acids, counting the end cysteine and phenylalanine. Of the read, only the CDR3 DNA is kept; its 45 bases are in frame from base 1. This clone was counted only a few times. Its antigen is currently not known. The record has no base qualities; no much larger clone is one base away. This TCR was recovered from a man between 65 and 79 years old with active or convalescent COVID-19. The sample consisted of peripheral blood. The V gene is TRBV21-1 and the J gene is TRBJ2-1; TRBD2 is taken as the D call from the table, unchecked against the DNA. TRBV21-1 is classified as a pseudogene. The DNA is TGTGCCAGCAATAGGCGGGAGTATAACTACAATGAGCAGTTCTTC. Its protein product is CASNRREYNYNEQFF.